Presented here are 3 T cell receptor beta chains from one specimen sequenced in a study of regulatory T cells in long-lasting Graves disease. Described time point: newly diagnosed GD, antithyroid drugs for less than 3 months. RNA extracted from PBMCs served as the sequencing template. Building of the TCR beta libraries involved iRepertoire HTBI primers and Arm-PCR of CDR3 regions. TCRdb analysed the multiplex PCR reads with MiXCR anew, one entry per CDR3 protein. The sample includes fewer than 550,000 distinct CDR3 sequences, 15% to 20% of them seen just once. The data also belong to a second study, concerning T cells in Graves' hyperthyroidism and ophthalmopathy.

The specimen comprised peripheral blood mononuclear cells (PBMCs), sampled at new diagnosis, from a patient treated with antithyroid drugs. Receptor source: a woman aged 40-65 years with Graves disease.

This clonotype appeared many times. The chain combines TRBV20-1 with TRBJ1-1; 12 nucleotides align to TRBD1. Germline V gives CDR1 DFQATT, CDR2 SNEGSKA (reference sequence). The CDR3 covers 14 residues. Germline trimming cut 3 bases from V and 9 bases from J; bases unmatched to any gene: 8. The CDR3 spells CSASFPGQGAKAFF. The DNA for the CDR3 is TGCAGTGCTAGTTTTCCGGGACAGGGGGCAAAAGCTTTCTTT.

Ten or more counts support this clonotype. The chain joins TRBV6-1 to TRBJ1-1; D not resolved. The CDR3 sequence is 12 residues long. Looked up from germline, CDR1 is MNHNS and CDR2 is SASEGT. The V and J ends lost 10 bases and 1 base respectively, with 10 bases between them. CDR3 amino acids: CATISWNTEAFF. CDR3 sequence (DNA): TGTGCCACCATATCCTGGAACACTGAAGCTTTCTTT.

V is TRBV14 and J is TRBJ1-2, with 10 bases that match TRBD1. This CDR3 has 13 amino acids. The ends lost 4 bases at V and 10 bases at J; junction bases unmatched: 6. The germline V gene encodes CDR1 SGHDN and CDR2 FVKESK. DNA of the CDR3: TGTGCCAGCAGCCCCTGGGACAGGGGCGCCTACACCTTC. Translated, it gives CASSPWDRGAYTF.